The next 27 T cell receptor beta chains were all read from a single sample in a study of shared clonotypes between healthy human individuals. CD45RO-negative, CCR7-positively selected cells formed the naive CD8 fraction, excluding terminally differentiated effector memory CD45RA+ cells. Here immunoSEQ multiplex PCR was the method, and the copy in TCRdb shows in-frame clones only, minus some. The sample carries about 2,100,000 clones, about 93% recorded once. Sequencing was performed on naive CD8+ T cells from PBMCs. Every receptor here comes from a man younger than 35 in good health. Some clones in this sample may be carry-over from other donors' samples.

The chain carries TRBV6-1 and TRBJ1-1; D gene unclear. CDR1 is MNHNS and CDR2 is SASEGT in the germline V gene. Trimming removed 5 bases at V and 2 bases at J, with 15 bases between. This CDR3 contains 15 residues. The CDR3 loop reads CASSLRHTENTEAFF. As DNA, the CDR3 is TGTGCCAGCAGTTTGCGTCACACAGAAAACACTGAAGCTTTCTTT.

Only one count was recorded for this clone. The chain joins TRBV4-2 to TRBJ2-2; possible D gene TRBD2, 6 bases. Trimming left V 6 bases short and J 9 bases short, with 14 bases between. There are 13 residues in the CDR3. The germline V gene has CDR1 LGHNA and CDR2 YNFKEQ. The CDR3 region is CASRHEEGRELFF. The DNA of the CDR3 is TGTGCCAGCAGGCACGAGGAGGGGCGGGAGCTGTTTTTT.

The chain carries TRBV7-3 and TRBJ2-1; 8 positions agree with TRBD2. CDR3 size: 15 residues. Per germline, CDR1 SGHTA and CDR2 FQGTGA. V shed 3 bases, J shed 7 bases, and the junction held 8 bases outside the gene matches. CDR3 coding DNA: TGTGCCAGCAGCTTGGGAGCGGGAGCCCCAAATGAGCAGTTCTTC. Protein product: CASSLGAGAPNEQFF.

This chain uses TRBV6-5 with TRBJ2-2; no definite D call. This CDR3 is built from 16 residues. The germline gives CDR1 MNHEY, CDR2 SVGAGI. V was cut by 0 bases and J by 6 bases, with 14 bases left in between. The CDR3 nucleotides read TGTGCCAGCAGTTACTCTTTCACTATCCGGGCCGGGGAGCTGTTTTTT. Its translation is CASSYSFTIRAGELFF.

As concerns this clone: The identical CDR3 is also encoded by other nucleotide sequences in the sample. The gene calls are TRBV29-1 and TRBJ2-1; 7 nucleotides match TRBD1. Germline V lookup: CDR1 SQVTM, CDR2 ANQGSEA. This CDR3 is 12 amino acids long. V shed 3 bases, J shed 4 bases, and the junction held 0 bases outside the gene matches. The CDR3 spells CSVEGQYNEQFF. The DNA of the CDR3 is TGCAGCGTTGAGGGACAGTACAATGAGCAGTTCTTC.

V gene TRBV5-6 combines with J gene TRBJ1-5, with 8 nucleotides matching TRBD1. This CDR3 spans 16 amino acids. V lost 4 bases, J lost 0 bases, and 6 bases stayed unmatched. Germline V lookup: CDR1 SGHDT, CDR2 YYEEEE. Written as DNA, the CDR3 is TGTGCCAGCAGCCTCGGACAGGGACGTAGCAATCAGCCCCAGCATTTT. Translation: CASSLGQGRSNQPQHF.

Worth noting for this clone: Other nucleotide sequences in the sample specify the same CDR3. This chain connects TRBV9 to TRBJ1-3; D gene ambiguous. CDR1 and CDR2 from the germline V gene are SGDLS and YYNGEE. V was clipped by 0 bases and J by 0 bases, with 7 bases between them. This CDR3 has 15 residues. The CDR3 DNA reads TGTGCCAGCAGCGTAGACAGCGGCTCTGGAAACACCATATATTTT. Translating gives CASSVDSGSGNTIYF. Looking up the rest from reference TRBV9 and TRBJ1-3 gives the full variable domain: DSGVTQTPKHLITATGQRVTLRCSPRSGDLSVYWYQQSLDQGLQFLIQYYNGEERAKGNILERFSAQQFPDLHSELNLSSLELGDSALYFCASSVDSGSGNTIYFGEGSWLTVV.

The chain recombines TRBV5-1 with TRBJ2-3; no clear D. The germline V and J ends were trimmed by 1 base and 2 bases, with 5 bases remaining between them. The CDR3 loop spans 13 amino acids. In germline, CDR1 is SGHRS, CDR2 YFSETQ. CDR3 DNA sequence: TGCGCCAGCAGCTTGTACGACACAGATACGCAGTATTTT. It translates to CASSLYDTDTQYF.

With regard to this clone: The identical CDR3 is also encoded by other nucleotide sequences in the sample. The V gene is TRBV7-2, the J gene TRBJ2-4; TRBD2 might be the D (6 bases). This CDR3 spans 15 amino acids. Germline V CDR1 and CDR2: SGHTA, FQGNSA. V was trimmed by 2 bases and J by 0 bases, leaving 8 bases between them. CDR3 in DNA: TGTGCCAGCAGCTTACGGGGGATAGCCAAAAACATTCAGTACTTC. The encoded protein is CASSLRGIAKNIQYF. Using reference TRBV7-2 and TRBJ2-4 for the parts outside the CDR3, the full variable domain is GAGVSQSPSNKVTEKGKDVELRCDPISGHTALYWYRQSLGQGLEFLIYFQGNSAPDKSGLPSDRFSAERTGGSVSTLTIQRTQQEDSAVYLCASSLRGIAKNIQYFGAGTRLSVL.

The rearrangement links TRBV7-9 to TRBJ1-2; no clear D gene. The CDR3 runs 13 residues. V was trimmed by 6 bases and J by 4 bases, leaving 12 bases between them. Germline lookup yields CDR1 SEHNR and CDR2 FQNEAQ (reference sequence). The chain's CDR3 is CASSPLRSYGYTF. CDR3 sequence (DNA): TGTGCCAGCAGTCCGCTGCGCTCCTATGGCTACACCTTC.

J is TRBJ2-3 and V is TRBV27; 8 nucleotides match TRBD2. The CDR3 extends over 15 amino acids. Germline-derived CDR1 and CDR2 are MNHEY and SMNVEV (reference sequence). Losses at the gene ends were 4 bases for V and 2 bases for J; bases not matched to a gene: 5. For the CDR3, the DNA is TGTGCCAGCAGTTACCCGGGAGGGGACACAGATACGCAGTATTTT. Its translation: CASSYPGGDTDTQYF.

This chain links TRBV18 with TRBJ2-2, with TRBD1 identical over 7 bases. V shed 3 bases and J 2 bases; nucleotides not matched to a gene: 9. This CDR3 contains 17 residues. Per germline, CDR1 KGHSH and CDR2 LQKENI. CDR3 sequence reads: CASSPNFGTVNTGELFF. Here the CDR3 DNA reads TGTGCCAGCTCACCCAATTTTGGGACAGTAAACACCGGGGAGCTGTTTTTT.

J is TRBJ1-1 and V is TRBV5-4, with D possibly matching TRBD1 (5 bases). Germline-derived CDR1 and CDR2 are SGHNT and YYREEE (reference sequence). The CDR3 has 15 amino acids. Trimming took off 5 bases at V and 1 base at J, with 15 bases between the two ends. The CDR3: CASSDEGRSNTEAFF. The DNA of the CDR3 is TGTGCCAGCAGTGACGAGGGACGGTCGAACACTGAAGCTTTCTTT.

For this clone: Additional DNA sequences in this sample encode the identical CDR3. V and J are TRBV10-1 and TRBJ2-7, with D unresolved. Trimming cost V 3 bases and J 2 bases, with 8 bases left between them. CDR3 length equals 13 residues. Germline V gene lookup returns CDR1 WNHNN and CDR2 SYGVQD (reference sequence). The CDR3 loop is CASSDGRAYEQYF. CDR3 DNA sequence: TGCGCCAGCAGTGATGGACGGGCCTACGAGCAGTACTTC.

In DNA, the CDR3 is TGTGCCAGCAGCTTTAGCACAATGAACACTGAAGCTTTCTTT. This gives the protein CASSFSTMNTEAFF. This chain joins TRBV11-2 and TRBJ1-1; D unresolved. Trimming stripped 3 bases from V and 0 bases from J, with 8 bases between. This CDR3 spans 14 amino acids. Germline CDR1 and CDR2: SGHAT and FQNNGV.

This clone was recorded once. This sequence joins TRBV4-1 and TRBJ2-7; perhaps TRBD1 as D (6 bases). The CDR3 runs to 14 residues. The ends were cut back, 6 bases at V and 2 bases at J, with 14 bases in the middle. Germline V gene sequence: CDR1 MGHRA, CDR2 YSYEKL. CDR3: CASSTGTQTYEQYF. The CDR3 DNA follows: TGCGCCAGCAGTACGGGGACACAGACCTACGAGCAGTACTTC.

V and J are TRBV7-9 and TRBJ2-3; TRBD2 agrees at 13 bases. CDR1 and CDR2 (germline): SEHNR, FQNEAQ (reference sequence). The CDR3 covers 15 residues. The J segment lost 5 bases and the V segment lost 3 bases, leaving 2 bases of the junction unmatched. The CDR3 spells CASSFRTSGGDTQYF. The CDR3 DNA follows: TGTGCCAGCAGCTTCCGGACTAGCGGGGGAGATACGCAGTATTTT.

The chain has TRBV19 and TRBJ2-7; D not resolved. Trimming cost V 1 base and J 5 bases, with 12 bases left between them. Germline V gene sequence: CDR1 LNHDA, CDR2 SQIVND (reference sequence). This CDR3 is 14 amino acids long. CDR3 coding DNA: TGTGCCAGTAGTATAGCCCAGATGGGGAACGAGCAGTACTTC. This gives the protein CASSIAQMGNEQYF.

The V and J genes are TRBV6-5 and TRBJ1-5; D call uncertain. The V gene's germline CDR1 is MNHEY and CDR2 SVGAGI. The CDR3 has 14 residues. Trimming stripped 1 base from V and 7 bases from J, with 11 bases between. CDR3 residues: CASSYFQAGQPQHF. The CDR3 DNA reads TGTGCCAGCAGTTACTTCCAGGCTGGACAGCCCCAGCATTTT.

The chain couples TRBV9 to TRBJ2-7, with D uncertain. The V gene lost 4 bases and the J gene lost 2 bases, with 13 bases spanning the gap. From germline, CDR1 is SGDLS and CDR2 YYNGEE. This CDR3 has 14 residues. The CDR3 nucleotides are TGTGCCAGCAGCCCTACCGGGTTGACCTACGAGCAGTACTTC. It yields the protein CASSPTGLTYEQYF.

V usage is TRBV27 and J usage is TRBJ1-2; 7 nucleotides line up with TRBD1. Germline V gene data show CDR1 as MNHEY and CDR2 as SMNVEV (reference sequence). V was clipped by 3 bases and J by 0 bases; unmatched bases: 13. The CDR3 consists of 18 residues. The CDR3 DNA is TGTGCCAGCAGTTTTACCCGGGACAGACGACAGACTAACTATGGCTACACCTTC. Protein product: CASSFTRDRRQTNYGYTF.

The chain carries TRBV19 and TRBJ1-2, with D maybe TRBD1 (5 bases). Looked up from germline, CDR1 is LNHDA and CDR2 is SQIVND (reference sequence). Trimming pared 7 bases from V and 0 bases from J, leaving 15 bases between. The CDR3 covers 15 residues. The CDR3 loop is CASTVGTVANYGYTF. The CDR3 nucleotides are TGTGCCAGTACGGTCGGGACCGTTGCTAACTATGGCTACACCTTC.

The V gene is TRBV12-5, the J gene TRBJ2-1; the D gene is possibly TRBD1 (6 bases). The CDR3 contains 12 residues. Germline V gene data show CDR1 as LGHNT and CDR2 as FRNRAP. V gave up 0 bases and J gave up 10 bases, with 7 bases separating them. This CDR3 reads CASGLVGGEQFF. The CDR3 nucleotides read TGTGCTAGTGGTTTGGTAGGGGGAGAGCAGTTCTTC. The complete variable domain, with remaining parts taken from reference TRBV12-5 and TRBJ2-1, reads DARVTQTPRHKVTEMGQEVTMRCQPILGHNTVFWYRQTMMQGLELLAYFRNRAPLDDSGMPKDRFSAEMPDATLATLKIQPSEPRDSAVYFCASGLVGGEQFFGPGTRLTVL.

The chain is built from TRBV11-2 and TRBJ2-7; tentative D call: TRBD2 (6 bases). From germline, CDR1 is SGHAT and CDR2 FQNNGV. The CDR3 contains 14 residues. V was trimmed by 2 bases and J by 2 bases, leaving 10 bases between them. CDR3 DNA: TGTGCCAGCAGCTTACTGGGCGGGGCCTACGAGCAGTACTTC. The encoded protein is CASSLLGGAYEQYF.

Turning to this clone: The sample contains more than one DNA sequence encoding this CDR3. This chain links TRBV7-9 with TRBJ2-7; D assignment may be TRBD1 or TRBD2 (5 bases each). The CDR3 contains 13 residues. Germline assignment: CDR1 SEHNR and CDR2 FQNEAQ (reference sequence). Trimming cost V 4 bases and J 4 bases, with 11 bases left between them. The CDR3 reads CASSSGALYEQYF. The DNA of the CDR3 is TGTGCCAGCAGCTCCGGGGCTTTGTACGAGCAGTACTTC.

The chain carries TRBV28 and TRBJ2-7; 10 bases are a match to TRBD2. Germline V gene sequence: CDR1 MDHEN, CDR2 SYDVKM. Trimming cost V 5 bases and J 5 bases; bases outside gene matches: 12. The CDR3 has 16 amino acids. The chain's CDR3 is CASSQSSGRAGNEQYF. In DNA form, the CDR3 reads TGTGCCAGCAGTCAGTCTAGCGGGAGAGCGGGAAACGAGCAGTACTTC.

This chain joins TRBV9 and TRBJ2-4; maybe TRBD1 (6 bases). The CDR3 is 14 amino acids. Germline values: CDR1 SGDLS, CDR2 YYNGEE. Trimming pared 4 bases from V and 2 bases from J, leaving 10 bases between. The DNA for the CDR3 is TGTGCCAGCAGCCCCGGGACAACCAAAAACATTCAGTACTTC. This translates into CASSPGTTKNIQYF. Based on the CDR3 plus reference TRBV9 and TRBJ2-4, the full variable domain is DSGVTQTPKHLITATGQRVTLRCSPRSGDLSVYWYQQSLDQGLQFLIQYYNGEERAKGNILERFSAQQFPDLHSELNLSSLELGDSALYFCASSPGTTKNIQYFGAGTRLSVL.